The 27 T cell receptor beta chains given below trace back to one sample, sequenced in a study of cytomegalovirus exposure and HLA in healthy donors. A multiplex PCR was run with 60 Vbeta primers and 13 Jbeta primers. Clones were sequenced by immunoSEQ multiplex PCR, and TCRdb holds only the in-frame ones, with some missing. The sample yields more than 95,000 clones, roughly 80% seen once. Sequences were obtained from PBMCs. The receptors were sampled from a man aged 25-40 years in good health and CMV-seropositive.

The V and J genes are TRBV4-3 and TRBJ1-1; D is unclear. Trimming shortened V by 1 base and J by 1 base, and 10 bases separated the two germline ends. Germline V gene data show CDR1 as LGHNA and CDR2 as YSLEER. The CDR3 totals 15 residues. CDR3 sequence reads: CASSQAGTGNTEAFF. Written as DNA, the CDR3 is TGCGCCAGCAGCCAAGCGGGTACCGGGAACACTGAAGCTTTCTTT.

This chain's CDR3 is CATGTSGAGELFF. The CDR3 DNA reads TGTGCCACAGGGACTAGCGGGGCCGGGGAGCTGTTTTTT. The V and J genes are TRBV6-6 and TRBJ2-2; 13 bases align to TRBD2. V gave up 10 bases and J gave up 6 bases; unmatched junction bases: 2. The germline gives CDR1 MNHNY, CDR2 SVGAGI (reference sequence). The CDR3 loop spans 13 amino acids.

This clone was seen more than once but under ten times. Other nucleotide sequences from this sample produce the same CDR3. The rearrangement links TRBV27 to TRBJ1-6; TRBD1 agrees at 9 bases. The germline V gene has CDR1 MNHEY and CDR2 SMNVEV (reference sequence). V was pared by 6 bases and J by 7 bases, with 4 bases of the junction left unmatched. The CDR3 runs to 14 residues. As DNA, the CDR3 is TGTGCCAGCAGGCTAGACAGGGGGAATTCACCCCTCCACTTT. Translated, it gives CASRLDRGNSPLHF.

The chain employs TRBV10-3 and TRBJ2-3; maybe TRBD2 (6 bases). The CDR3 runs 15 residues. The V and J ends lost 8 bases and 3 bases respectively, with 18 bases between them. Germline assignment: CDR1 ENHRY and CDR2 SYGVKD. CDR3: CAISEGAVGTDTQYF. CDR3 DNA: TGTGCCATCTCGGAGGGAGCAGTAGGTACAGATACGCAGTATTTT.

The chain carries TRBV7-9 and TRBJ1-4; TRBD1 is a possible D gene (5 bases). V dropped 2 bases and J dropped 13 bases, with 11 bases sitting between them. This CDR3 has 12 amino acids. Germline lookup yields CDR1 SEHNR and CDR2 FQNEAQ (reference sequence). In nucleotides, the CDR3 is TGTGCCAGCAGCTTAAGGGACTTGCGACTGTTTTTT. Its translation is CASSLRDLRLFF.

The chain links TRBV14 to TRBJ2-1; D is uncertain. The ends were cut back, 0 bases at V and 6 bases at J, with 12 bases in the middle. The CDR3 extends over 15 amino acids. Germline CDR1 SGHDN, CDR2 FVKESK. The CDR3 coding sequence is TGTGCCAGCAGCCAAGAGAAAGCGTTTCCCAATGAGCAGTTCTTC. Translating gives CASSQEKAFPNEQFF.

The chain couples TRBV19 to TRBJ1-2; D call uncertain. Germline values: CDR1 LNHDA, CDR2 SQIVND (reference sequence). The CDR3 has 13 amino acids. The V and J ends lost 0 bases and 8 bases respectively, with 10 bases between them. The CDR3 region has the DNA TGTGCCAGTAGTATAGAATACACAGAGGGCTACACCTTC. This translates into CASSIEYTEGYTF.

J is TRBJ1-2 and V is TRBV5-4; TRBD1 matches at 12 bases. V was pared by 3 bases and J by 7 bases, with 7 bases of the junction left unmatched. Germline CDR1 and CDR2: SGHNT and YYREEE (reference sequence). The CDR3 has 15 residues. CDR3 region: CASSSGGTGGGGYTF. DNA for the CDR3: TGTGCCAGCAGCTCCGGAGGGACAGGGGGCGGTGGCTACACCTTC.

This rearrangement joins TRBV9 to TRBJ1-4, with 7 bases identical to TRBD1. Per germline, CDR1 SGDLS and CDR2 YYNGEE. The CDR3 is 13 residues long. V dropped 7 bases and J dropped 3; count of bases not matched to a gene: 3. CDR3 in amino acids: CASSGTANEKLFF. The CDR3, as DNA: TGTGCCAGCTCTGGGACAGCTAATGAAAAACTGTTTTTT.

The chain employs TRBV5-6 and TRBJ2-1; D gene unclear. Trimming pared 4 bases from V and 2 bases from J, leaving 16 bases between. CDR1 SGHDT and CDR2 YYEEEE come from the germline V gene. The CDR3 has 16 amino acids. This CDR3 is CASSPPEETAYNEQFF. CDR3 nucleotides: TGTGCCAGCAGCCCTCCCGAGGAAACCGCCTACAATGAGCAGTTCTTC.

J is TRBJ1-3 and V is TRBV15; no clear D gene. The CDR3 length is 15 residues. The germline gives CDR1 LNHNV, CDR2 YYDKDF (reference sequence). Deletions cut 0 bases from V and 2 bases from J, with 8 bases between. For the CDR3, the DNA is TGTGCCACCAGCAGAGATCTAGGTGCTGGAAACACCATATATTTT. Residues: CATSRDLGAGNTIYF.

This chain connects TRBV2 to TRBJ2-5; 9 bases agree with TRBD1. The V gene end was trimmed by 6 bases and the J gene end by 5 bases; junction bases not matched to a gene: 16. Germline-derived CDR1 and CDR2 are SNHLY and FYNNEI. CDR3 length equals 17 residues. The CDR3 sequence is CASSATQWTGEGETQYF. The CDR3 DNA sequence: TGTGCCAGCAGCGCGACCCAGTGGACAGGGGAAGGGGAGACCCAGTACTTC. Based on the CDR3 plus reference TRBV2 and TRBJ2-5, the full variable domain is EPEVTQTPSHQVTQMGQEVILRCVPISNHLYFYWYRQILGQKVEFLVSFYNNEISEKSEIFDDQFSVERPDGSNFTLKIRSTKLEDSAMYFCASSATQWTGEGETQYFGPGTRLLVL.

This clone was seen only a few times. V usage is TRBV5-6 and J usage is TRBJ2-3, with D perhaps matching TRBD1 (5 bases). This CDR3 has 12 residues. V shed 5 bases and J shed 9 bases, with 13 bases lying between them. Germline V CDR1 and CDR2: SGHDT, YYEEEE. CDR3 in amino acids: CASRRTTVTQYF. DNA for the CDR3: TGTGCCAGCAGACGGACAACTGTCACGCAGTATTTT.

The chain has TRBV4-1 and TRBJ2-7, with TRBD2 matching over 12 bases. CDR3 length: 17 residues. Losses at the gene ends were 1 base for V and 4 bases for J; bases not matched to a gene: 8. From germline, CDR1 is MGHRA and CDR2 YSYEKL. This chain's CDR3 is CASSQGRLAGGAYEQYF. CDR3 DNA sequence: TGCGCCAGCAGCCAAGGCCGCCTAGCGGGGGGGGCGTACGAGCAGTACTTC.

This clone has a handful of counts. The chain employs TRBV5-1 and TRBJ2-5, with D perhaps TRBD1 (5 bases). The germline CDR1 and CDR2 sequences are SGHRS and YFSETQ. Trimming removed 3 bases at V and 5 bases at J, with 11 bases between. This CDR3 region has 13 residues. CDR3 in DNA: TGCGCCAGCAGCTGGGGCTTTGGGGAGACCCAGTACTTC. Translated: CASSWGFGETQYF.

The J gene is TRBJ2-5, the V gene TRBV30, with a tentative D call TRBD1 (6 bases). The J call is uncertain, as TRBJ2-7 better fits the DNA end. The CDR3 has 13 residues. Germline loops: CDR1 GTSNPN, CDR2 SVGIG (reference sequence). CDR3 DNA: TGTGCCTGGAGTGCGCAGGGGCCCCACGAGCAGTACTTC. This translates into CAWSAQGPHEQYF.

The CDR3 protein is CASSPIGGGYEQYF. CDR3 coding DNA: TGTGCCAGCAGCCCCATCGGCGGGGGGTACGAGCAGTACTTC. This chain links TRBV7-2 with TRBJ2-7, with 8 bases that match TRBD2. This CDR3 has 14 residues. Germline V gives CDR1 SGHTA, CDR2 FQGNSA. The V segment lost 5 bases and the J segment 4 bases; nucleotides outside the gene matches: 7.

The V and J genes are TRBV5-1 and TRBJ2-5; possible D gene TRBD1, 6 bases. V lost 3 bases and J lost 2, with 11 bases in between. Germline V gene sequence: CDR1 SGHRS, CDR2 YFSETQ. The CDR3 is 14 residues long. The CDR3 spells CASSSWTVQETQYF. The CDR3 DNA follows: TGCGCCAGCAGCTCCTGGACAGTGCAAGAGACCCAGTACTTC.

The V call is TRBV28, the J call TRBJ1-2; TRBD1 agrees at 7 bases. This CDR3 has 15 amino acids. Per the germline V gene, CDR1 is MDHEN and CDR2 is SYDVKM. The junction had 5 bases not matched to a gene; V was cut back by 4 bases and J by 0 bases. The CDR3 loop is CASSWTGRPNYGYTF. The DNA for the CDR3 is TGTGCCAGCAGTTGGACAGGCCGGCCTAACTATGGCTACACCTTC.

This clone was detected once. V gene TRBV5-8 combines with J gene TRBJ2-1, with D maybe TRBD2 (5 bases). The CDR3 has 15 amino acids. Germline V gene sequence: CDR1 SGHTS, CDR2 YDEGEE. Trimming removed 0 bases from V and 5 bases from J, with 12 bases in between. CDR3 bases: TGTGCCAGCAGCTTGGGACTCCGGACTGACAATGAGCAGTTCTTC. Translating gives CASSLGLRTDNEQFF.

V and J are TRBV28 and TRBJ2-5; the D gene is possibly TRBD1 (5 bases). The DNA matches TRBJ2-7 better at its end, which makes the J call doubtful. The CDR3 spans 14 residues. In germline, CDR1 is MDHEN, CDR2 SYDVKM. Here the CDR3 DNA reads TGTGCCAGCAGTTTGACAGTGTATCCCTACGAGCAGTACTTC. Protein sequence: CASSLTVYPYEQYF.

This chain links TRBV18 with TRBJ1-2; D uncertain. Trimming stripped 3 bases from V and 4 bases from J, with 15 bases between. CDR1 is KGHSH and CDR2 is LQKENI in the germline V gene. The CDR3 loop spans 15 amino acids. CDR3 amino acids: CASSPPGIRTYGYTF. For the CDR3, the DNA is TGTGCCAGCTCACCGCCCGGGATCCGTACCTATGGCTACACCTTC.

The rearrangement uses TRBV19 and TRBJ1-2; 7 bases fit TRBD1. V lost 5 bases, J lost 5 bases, and 2 bases stayed unmatched. The CDR3 totals 12 residues. The germline gives CDR1 LNHDA, CDR2 SQIVND (reference sequence). The CDR3 nucleotides read TGTGCCAGTAGTCTGGGACAGTATGGCTACACCTTC. Its translation is CASSLGQYGYTF. Full variable domain (remainder filled in from reference TRBV19 and TRBJ1-2): DGGITQSPKYLFRKEGQNVTLSCEQNLNHDAMYWYRQDPGQGLRLIYYSQIVNDFQKGDIAEGYSVSREKKESFPLTVTSAQKNPTAFYLCASSLGQYGYTFGSGTRLTVV.

The chain is built from TRBV7-6 and TRBJ1-2, with 8 bases matching TRBD1. The junction had 5 bases not matched to a gene; V was cut back by 5 bases and J by 6 bases. CDR1 and CDR2 from the germline V gene are SGHVS and FNYEAQ. The CDR3 runs 13 residues. The CDR3 reads CASSPQGANGYTF. The CDR3 nucleotides are TGTGCCAGCAGCCCGCAGGGGGCTAATGGCTACACCTTC.

The chain carries TRBV5-3 and TRBJ2-5, with TRBD1 identical over 7 bases. TRBV5-3 is placed among ORFs of uncertain function. Trimming cost V 10 bases and J 3 bases; bases outside gene matches: 12. The CDR3 loop spans 14 amino acids. The CDR3 DNA reads TGTGCCCCTCATCCCGGGACAGAGAAAGAGACCCAGTACTTC. Translating gives CAPHPGTEKETQYF.

The genes are TRBV5-1 and TRBJ1-1; D gene ambiguous. V dropped 4 bases and J dropped 1 base, with 5 bases sitting between them. This CDR3 has 12 amino acids. In germline, CDR1 is SGHRS, CDR2 YFSETQ. The CDR3 DNA reads as TGCGCCAGCAGCCCAGGGAACACTGAAGCTTTCTTT. Encoded protein: CASSPGNTEAFF. Looking up the rest from reference TRBV5-1 and TRBJ1-1 gives the full variable domain: KAGVTQTPRYLIKTRGQQVTLSCSPISGHRSVSWYQQTPGQGLQFLFEYFSETQRNKGNFPGRFSGRQFSNSRSEMNVSTLELGDSALYLCASSPGNTEAFFGQGTRLTVV.

This sequence joins TRBV19 and TRBJ1-1; TRBD1 agrees at 9 bases. Germline V CDR1 and CDR2: LNHDA, SQIVND (reference sequence). CDR3 length equals 18 residues. V gave up 4 bases and J gave up 1 base; unmatched junction bases: 13. The CDR3 DNA follows: TGTGCCAGTAGTACAACCGGGACAGGGTCCCCGCCGAACACTGAAGCTTTCTTT. Amino acid sequence: CASSTTGTGSPPNTEAFF.